Only one count was recorded for the clone carrying this T cell receptor (beta chain). This specimen belongs to a study of blood T cell repertoires in COVID-19. TCRdb's table, derived via immunoSEQ multiplex PCR, lists solely in-frame clones and lacks some. Of around 300,000 clones listed, 90% are singletons. The CDR3 covers 13 residues. V was clipped by 3 bases and J by 4 bases, with 7 bases between them. Germline CDR1 SGHAT, CDR2 FQNNGV. The chain employs TRBV11-2 and TRBJ1-5; no clear D gene. Specimen: peripheral blood. The sequence derives from a woman aged 45-60 years with COVID-19, enrolled during active disease. The CDR3 DNA sequence: TGTGCCAGCAGCTTTACAAATAATCAGCCCCAGCATTTT. It translates to CASSFTNNQPQHF.